The TCR beta chain described here comes from a study of post-analysis software for immune sequencing data. Study-level results: The study found TRBV5-6, TRBV5-1 and TRBV20-1 among five TRBV segments more frequent in patients than controls.

The V gene lost 0 bases and the J gene lost 6 bases, with 6 bases spanning the gap. CDR1 SGHTA and CDR2 FQGNSA come from the germline V gene. CDR3 length: 13 residues. Concerning this clonotype: What it binds is unknown.

Tagging with unique molecular identifiers was a feature of the TCR beta cDNA libraries. TCRdb re-analysed the PCR reads in MiXCR, keeping a single row per CDR3 protein. The sample holds fewer than 900,000 distinct CDR3 sequences, approximately 44% seen once. The source is a girl aged 10-17 years with multiple sclerosis. What was sequenced was blood. The chain uses TRBV7-2 and TRBJ1-5; D gene uncertain. The CDR3 spells CASSLAGSQPQHF. The CDR3 DNA sequence: TGTGCCAGCAGCTTAGCGGGGAGTCAGCCCCAGCATTTT. The entire variable domain, with the rest obtained from reference TRBV7-2 and TRBJ1-5, is as follows: GAGVSQSPSNKVTEKGKDVELRCDPISGHTALYWYRQSLGQGLEFLIYFQGNSAPDKSGLPSDRFSAERTGGSVSTLTIQRTQQEDSAVYLCASSLAGSQPQHFGDGTRLSIL.